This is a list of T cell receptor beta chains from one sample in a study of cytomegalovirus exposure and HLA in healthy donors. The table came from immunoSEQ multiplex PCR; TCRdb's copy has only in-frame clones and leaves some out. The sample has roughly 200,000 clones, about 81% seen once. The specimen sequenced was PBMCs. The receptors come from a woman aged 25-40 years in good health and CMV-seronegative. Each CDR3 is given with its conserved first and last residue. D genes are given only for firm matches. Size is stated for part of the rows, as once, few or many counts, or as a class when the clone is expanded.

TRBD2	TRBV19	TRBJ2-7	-	CAINGFPSGTSGRGGYEQYF	TGTGCCATTAACGGATTCCCGTCCGGGACTAGCGGGAGAGGCGGGTACGAGCAGTACTTC
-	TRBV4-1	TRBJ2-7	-	CASSQDLVRTYEQYF	TGCGCCAGCAGCCAAGATCTTGTGAGAACCTACGAGCAGTACTTC
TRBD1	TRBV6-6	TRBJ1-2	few	CASSTGGGPLYGYTF	TGTGCCAGCAGCACAGGGGGCGGCCCCCTTTATGGCTACACCTTC
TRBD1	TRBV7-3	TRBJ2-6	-	CASSPSGTALSSGANVLTF	TGTGCCAGCAGCCCCTCCGGGACAGCCTTAAGCTCTGGGGCCAACGTCCTGACTTTC
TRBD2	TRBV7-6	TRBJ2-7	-	CASSVPATSGSEQYF	TGTGCCAGCAGCGTCCCGGCCACTAGCGGGAGCGAGCAGTACTTC
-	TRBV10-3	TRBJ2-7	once	CAISVTGYEQYF	TGTGCCATCAGTGTCACGGGCTACGAGCAGTACTTC
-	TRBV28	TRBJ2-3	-	CASSFIVPDTQYF	TGTGCCAGCAGTTTCATAGTGCCAGATACGCAGTATTTT
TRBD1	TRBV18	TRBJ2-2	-	CASSPPMRQGAGELFF	TGTGCCAGCTCACCACCGATGAGACAGGGGGCCGGGGAGCTGTTTTTT
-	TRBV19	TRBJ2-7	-	CASSIAGRKYEQYF	TGTGCCAGTAGTATAGCAGGGCGGAAGTACGAGCAGTACTTC
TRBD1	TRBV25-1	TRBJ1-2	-	CASNTQGDYGYTF	TGTGCCAGCAACACACAGGGGGACTATGGCTACACCTTC
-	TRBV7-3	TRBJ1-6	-	CASSAGGRDSPLHF	TGTGCCAGCAGTGCGGGGGGTCGGGATTCACCCCTCCACTTT
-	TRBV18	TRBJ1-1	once	CASSPLDLGRAEAFF	TGTGCCAGCTCACCACTTGACTTAGGGAGGGCTGAAGCTTTCTTT
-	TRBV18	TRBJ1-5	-	CASSPPGVGNQPQHF	TGTGCCAGCTCACCACCAGGGGTCGGCAATCAGCCCCAGCATTTT
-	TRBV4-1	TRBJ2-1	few	CASSQEGAADSYNEQFF	TGCGCCAGCAGCCAAGAAGGAGCAGCGGACTCCTACAATGAGCAGTTCTTC
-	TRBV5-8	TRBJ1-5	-	CASSRSQHF	TGTGCCAGCAGCCGGTCCCAGCATTTT
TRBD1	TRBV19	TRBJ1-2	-	CASTDTGTGPYGYTF	TGTGCCAGTACCGACACAGGGACAGGGCCCTATGGCTACACCTTC
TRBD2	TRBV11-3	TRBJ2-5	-	CASSPGGGGETQYF	TGTGCCAGCAGCCCCGGGGGGGGCGGGGAGACCCAGTACTTC
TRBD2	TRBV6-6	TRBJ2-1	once	CASLGGRANEQFF	TGTGCCAGCTTAGGAGGGAGGGCCAATGAGCAGTTCTTC
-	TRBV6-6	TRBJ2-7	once	CASSYGRGYEQYF	TGTGCCAGCAGTTACGGGAGGGGGTACGAGCAGTACTTC
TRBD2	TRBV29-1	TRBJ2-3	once	CSVEWGGLAVITDTQYF	TGCAGCGTTGAATGGGGAGGACTAGCGGTGATCACAGATACGCAGTATTTT
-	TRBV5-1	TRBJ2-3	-	CASSYPGAGSADTQYF	TGCGCCAGCAGCTACCCTGGCGCGGGCAGCGCAGATACGCAGTATTTT
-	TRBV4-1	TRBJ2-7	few	CASSQDEQDRYYEQYF	TGCGCCAGCAGCCAAGATGAGCAGGACAGATACTACGAGCAGTACTTC
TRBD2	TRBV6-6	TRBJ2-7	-	CATSGRLAGSYEQYF	TGTGCCACCTCAGGGAGACTAGCGGGTTCCTACGAGCAGTACTTC
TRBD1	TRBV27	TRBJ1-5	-	CATRGGSSQPQHF	TGTGCCACCAGGGGGGGGTCCAGTCAGCCCCAGCATTTT
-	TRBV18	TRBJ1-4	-	CASSPDRRGNEKLFF	TGTGCCAGCTCACCAGACAGACGGGGGAATGAAAAACTGTTTTTT
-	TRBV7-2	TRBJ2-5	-	CASKASAQYQETQYF	TGTGCCAGCAAGGCCTCAGCACAGTACCAAGAGACCCAGTACTTC
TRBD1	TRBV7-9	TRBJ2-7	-	CASSTYRDSVEQYF	TGTGCCAGCAGCACCTACCGGGACAGCGTGGAGCAGTACTTC
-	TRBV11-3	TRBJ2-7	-	CASSSQGTYEQYF	TGTGCCAGCAGCTCCCAGGGCACCTACGAGCAGTACTTC
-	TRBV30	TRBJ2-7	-	CAWSVRSGSGTDPYEQYF	TGTGCCTGGAGTGTACGTTCAGGAAGTGGGACTGATCCCTACGAGCAGTACTTC
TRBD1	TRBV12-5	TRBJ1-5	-	CASARTGGGSNQPQHF	TGTGCTAGTGCCCGGACAGGGGGGGGAAGCAATCAGCCCCAGCATTTT
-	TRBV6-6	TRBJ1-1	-	CASSYSGRGNTEAFF	TGTGCCAGCAGTTACTCTGGACGGGGGAACACTGAAGCTTTCTTT
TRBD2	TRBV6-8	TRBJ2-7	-	CASSIPRTSGGTYEQYF	TGTGCCAGCAGCATTCCTCGGACTAGCGGAGGTACCTACGAGCAGTACTTC
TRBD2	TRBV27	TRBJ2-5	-	CASKFLAGGLGGETQYF	TGTGCCAGCAAATTCCTAGCGGGAGGGCTCGGGGGGGAGACCCAGTACTTC
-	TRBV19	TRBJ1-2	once	CASSSAVGAPYGYTF	TGTGCCAGTAGTAGTGCAGTGGGAGCGCCATATGGCTACACCTTC
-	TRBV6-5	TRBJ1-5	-	CASSPPTGWPQHF	TGTGCCAGCTCCCCCCCGACGGGGTGGCCCCAGCATTTT
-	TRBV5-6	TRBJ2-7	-	CASSLRPGGSDYEQYF	TGTGCCAGCAGCTTGCGGCCCGGAGGATCAGACTACGAGCAGTACTTC
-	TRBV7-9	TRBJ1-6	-	CASSSSGGRNSPLHF	TGTGCCAGCAGCTCATCGGGGGGACGGAATTCACCCCTCCACTTT
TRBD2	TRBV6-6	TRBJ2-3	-	CASSLTSGPDTQYF	TGTGCCAGCAGTTTGACTAGCGGCCCAGATACGCAGTATTTT
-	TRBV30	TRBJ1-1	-	CAWRANTEAFF	TGTGCCTGGAGGGCGAACACTGAAGCTTTCTTT
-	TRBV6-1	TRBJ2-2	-	CASSDLQGWNTGELFF	TGTGCCAGCAGTGACCTACAGGGATGGAACACCGGGGAGCTGTTTTTT
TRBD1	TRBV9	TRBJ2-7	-	CASSPQTGGIDEQYF	TGTGCCAGCAGCCCCCAGACAGGGGGTATCGACGAGCAGTACTTC
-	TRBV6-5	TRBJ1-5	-	CASSYSRGGGVQPQHF	TGTGCCAGCAGTTACTCCCGCGGGGGAGGGGTTCAGCCCCAGCATTTT
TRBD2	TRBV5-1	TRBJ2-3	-	CASSYGLAGSTDTQYF	TGCGCCAGCAGCTATGGACTAGCGGGAAGCACAGATACGCAGTATTTT
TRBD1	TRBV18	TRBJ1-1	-	CASSPGQGSSGLNAFF	TGTGCCAGCTCACCAGGACAGGGGTCCTCTGGCTTGAATGCTTTCTTT
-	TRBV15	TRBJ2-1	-	CATSRGSGEFGEEQFF	TGTGCCACCAGCAGAGGATCTGGGGAGTTCGGGGAGGAGCAGTTCTTC
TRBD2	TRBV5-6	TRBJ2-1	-	CASSLGSGSSYNEQFF	TGTGCCAGCAGCTTGGGGAGCGGGAGCTCCTACAATGAGCAGTTCTTC
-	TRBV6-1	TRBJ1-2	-	CTSSTSNYGYTF	TGTACCAGCAGCACATCTAACTATGGCTACACCTTC
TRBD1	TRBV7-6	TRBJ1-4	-	CASSLTQGTNEKLFF	TGTGCCAGCAGCTTAACACAGGGGACTAATGAAAAACTGTTTTTT
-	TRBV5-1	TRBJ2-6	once	CASSLVVSGANVLTF	TGCGCCAGCAGCTTGGTAGTCTCTGGGGCCAACGTCCTGACTTTC
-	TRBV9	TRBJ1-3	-	CASSFLDASSGNTIYF	TGTGCCAGCAGCTTCCTAGACGCGTCCTCTGGAAACACCATATATTTT
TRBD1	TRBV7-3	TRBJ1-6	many	CASSLQGRGSYNSPLHF	TGTGCCAGCAGCCTACAGGGGCGCGGCTCCTATAATTCACCCCTCCACTTT
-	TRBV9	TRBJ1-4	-	CASSVNVATNEKLFF	TGTGCCAGCAGCGTGAACGTAGCAACTAATGAAAAACTGTTTTTT
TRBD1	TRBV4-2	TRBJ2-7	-	CASSQGDSSYEQYF	TGTGCCAGCAGCCAAGGGGACAGCTCCTACGAGCAGTACTTC
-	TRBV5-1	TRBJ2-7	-	CASSLEAGYGGGSSYEQYF	TGCGCCAGCAGCTTGGAGGCAGGGTACGGTGGTGGAAGCTCCTACGAGCAGTACTTC
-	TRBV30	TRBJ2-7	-	CAFDSSAYEQYF	TGTGCCTTTGACAGCTCAGCCTACGAGCAGTACTTC